This T cell receptor (beta chain) was recovered during a study of neurological immune-mediated disorders. Study conclusions and caveats: The expanded clones of different subjects shared no CDR3 amino acid sequences (suggesting private repertoires in all groups).

As concerns this clonotype: What it binds is unknown.

The time point here: longitudinal time-point 1 (baseline). The germline gives CDR1 SGHRS, CDR2 YFSETQ. The CDR3 consists of 15 residues. Trimming left V 3 bases short and J 7 bases short, with 18 bases between. The cDNA came from 5'RACE, which used 10-nucleotide random UMIs. Whenever a sequencing run was performed, it yielded over 190 million TCR-beta sequences from 15-18 subjects. TCRdb ran MiXCR on the 5' RACE reads and lists one entry per CDR3 protein. The sample gives 67,000 or so distinct CDR3 sequences, roughly 13% of which show up once; roughly 4.2% is in the top ten. The specimen was PBMCs. V usage is TRBV5-1 and J usage is TRBJ2-3, with D tentatively TRBD1 (6 bases). This clonotype originated in a female donor with HTLV-1-associated myelopathy (HAM/TSP). CDR3 DNA sequence: TGCGCCAGCAGCTGGCGACAGGTGGTGGTCTATACGCAGTATTTT. Translating it yields CASSWRQVVVYTQYF. The entire variable domain, with the rest obtained from reference TRBV5-1 and TRBJ2-3, is as follows: KAGVTQTPRYLIKTRGQQVTLSCSPISGHRSVSWYQQTPGQGLQFLFEYFSETQRNKGNFPGRFSGRQFSNSRSEMNVSTLELGDSALYLCASSWRQVVVYTQYFGPGTRLTVL.